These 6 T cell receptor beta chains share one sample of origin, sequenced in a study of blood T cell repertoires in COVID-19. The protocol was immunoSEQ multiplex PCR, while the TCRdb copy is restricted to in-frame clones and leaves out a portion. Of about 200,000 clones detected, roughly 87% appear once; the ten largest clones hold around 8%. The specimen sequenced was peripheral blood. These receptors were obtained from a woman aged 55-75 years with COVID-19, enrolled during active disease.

CDR3 sequence reads: CASSWTGGFYNEQFF. The DNA of the CDR3 is TGTGCCAGCAGCTGGACAGGGGGTTTCTACAATGAGCAGTTCTTC. The gene calls are TRBV11-3 and TRBJ2-1, with TRBD1 identical over 10 bases. Germline CDR1 is SGHNT and CDR2 is YENEEA. V shed 4 bases, J shed 3 bases, and the junction held 3 bases outside the gene matches. This CDR3 region has 15 residues.

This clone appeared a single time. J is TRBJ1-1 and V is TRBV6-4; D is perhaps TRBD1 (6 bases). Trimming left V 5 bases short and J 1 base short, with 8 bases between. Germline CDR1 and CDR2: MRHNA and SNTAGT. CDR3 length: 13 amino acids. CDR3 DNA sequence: TGTGCCAGCAGTACGGACAGGAACACTGAAGCTTTCTTT. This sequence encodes CASSTDRNTEAFF.

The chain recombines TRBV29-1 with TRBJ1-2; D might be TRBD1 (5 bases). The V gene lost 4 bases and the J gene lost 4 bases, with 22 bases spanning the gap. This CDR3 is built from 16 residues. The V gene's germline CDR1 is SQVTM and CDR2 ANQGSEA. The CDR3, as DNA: TGCAGCGTTGGCCTGTGGGACTCTAAAGTTCGCTATGGCTACACCTTC. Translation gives CSVGLWDSKVRYGYTF.

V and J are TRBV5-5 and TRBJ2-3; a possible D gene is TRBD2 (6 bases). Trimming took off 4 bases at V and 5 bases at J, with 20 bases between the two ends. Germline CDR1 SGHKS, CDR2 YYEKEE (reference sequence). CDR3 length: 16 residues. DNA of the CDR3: TGTGCCAGCAGCGAGGTAAAGATTGCGGGAATAGATACGCAGTATTTT. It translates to CASSEVKIAGIDTQYF. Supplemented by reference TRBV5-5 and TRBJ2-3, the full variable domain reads DAGVTQSPTHLIKTRGQQVTLRCSPISGHKSVSWYQQVLGQGPQFIFQYYEKEERGRGNFPDRFSARQFPNYSSELNVNALLLGDSALYLCASSEVKIAGIDTQYFGPGTRLTVL.

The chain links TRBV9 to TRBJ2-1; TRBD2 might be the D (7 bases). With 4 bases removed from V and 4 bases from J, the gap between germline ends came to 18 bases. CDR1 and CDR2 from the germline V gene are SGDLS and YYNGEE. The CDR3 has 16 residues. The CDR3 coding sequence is TGTGCCAGCAGCTCGGGGGGCGGGGTTAAGTACAATGAGCAGTTCTTC. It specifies CASSSGGGVKYNEQFF.

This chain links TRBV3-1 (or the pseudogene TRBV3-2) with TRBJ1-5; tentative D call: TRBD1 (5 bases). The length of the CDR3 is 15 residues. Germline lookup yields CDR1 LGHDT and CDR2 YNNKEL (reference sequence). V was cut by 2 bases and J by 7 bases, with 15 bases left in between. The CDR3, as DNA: TGTGCCAGCAGCCAAATGACTCAGTCAGGGCAGCCCCAGCATTTT. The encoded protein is CASSQMTQSGQPQHF.